This TCR beta chain was sequenced in a study of blood T cell repertoires in COVID-19. Method: immunoSEQ multiplex PCR; TCRdb's copy keeps in-frame clones and lacks some. The sample holds some 300,000 clones, 75% to 90% seen once. This CDR3 contains 20 residues. V lost 3 bases, J lost 6 bases, and 15 bases stayed unmatched. Germline V gene data show CDR1 as MNHEY and CDR2 as SMNVEV (reference sequence). This rearrangement joins TRBV27 to TRBJ2-1; TRBD2 matches 15 bases. The receptor was derived from a woman aged 45-65 years with COVID-19, enrolled during active disease. The sample was peripheral blood. CDR3 nucleotides: TGTGCCAGCAGTTTCTACGCCTGGACTAGCGGGAGGGGGGTAGGCAATGAGCAGTTCTTC. Protein: CASSFYAWTSGRGVGNEQFF.